These 20 T cell receptor beta chains originate from one sample sequenced in a study of blood T cell repertoires in COVID-19. Generated by immunoSEQ multiplex PCR, the TCRdb table keeps only in-frame clones and is missing some. The repertoire holds some 69,000 clones, with roughly 76% as singletons. Sequencing was carried out using peripheral blood. These receptors were obtained from a woman aged 65 to 85 with acute or convalescent COVID-19.

The V gene is TRBV5-4, the J gene TRBJ2-7, with a weak D call TRBD2 (7 bases). Trimming shortened V by 1 base and J by 4 bases, and 18 bases separated the two germline ends. The CDR3 sequence is 16 residues long. The V gene's germline CDR1 is SGHNT and CDR2 YYREEE (reference sequence). The CDR3 loop reads CASSLSWGGALYEQYF. CDR3 nucleotide sequence: TGTGCCAGCAGCTTGAGTTGGGGGGGGGCTCTGTACGAGCAGTACTTC.

CDR3: CASSFRDRRYGGYTF. Here the CDR3 DNA reads TGTGCCAGTAGTTTTAGGGACAGGCGATATGGTGGCTACACCTTC. This sequence joins TRBV19 and TRBJ1-2, with 8 bases fitting TRBD1. Germline V gene sequence: CDR1 LNHDA, CDR2 SQIVND (reference sequence). The CDR3 has 15 amino acids. With V trimmed by 5 bases and J by 7 bases, 12 bases remained unmatched. Variable domain in full (rest from reference TRBV19 and TRBJ1-2): DGGITQSPKYLFRKEGQNVTLSCEQNLNHDAMYWYRQDPGQGLRLIYYSQIVNDFQKGDIAEGYSVSREKKESFPLTVTSAQKNPTAFYLCASSFRDRRYGGYTFGSGTRLTVV.

The gene calls are TRBV7-2 and TRBJ2-2; TRBD1 matches at 8 bases. The CDR3 spans 14 residues. The germline CDR1 and CDR2 sequences are SGHTA and FQGNSA. V lost 5 bases to trimming and J lost 10 bases; unmatched junction nucleotides: 9. In DNA form, the CDR3 reads TGTGCCAGCAGCCTCATGGCAGGGGGCGCGGAGCTGTTTTTT. Its protein is CASSLMAGGAELFF.

The chain uses TRBV9 and TRBJ1-4; 8 nucleotides match TRBD1. The germline V gene has CDR1 SGDLS and CDR2 YYNGEE. V was pared by 4 bases and J by 4 bases, with 15 bases of the junction left unmatched. This CDR3 region has 18 residues. The CDR3 sequence: CASSIGTGLNPGNEKLFF. CDR3 bases: TGTGCCAGCAGCATTGGGACAGGCCTGAATCCTGGTAATGAAAAACTGTTTTTT.

The chain has TRBV7-8 and TRBJ1-4; TRBD1 might be the D (6 bases). With 4 bases removed from V and 8 bases from J, the gap between germline ends came to 17 bases. This CDR3 has 15 amino acids. Germline V lookup: CDR1 SGHVS, CDR2 FQNEAQ. The CDR3 region has the DNA TGTGCCAGCAGCTCTACGGAAGGGGGAAGAGAAAAACTGTTTTTT. It encodes CASSSTEGGREKLFF.

This clone was seen many times. V is TRBV7-9 and J is TRBJ1-1, with D perhaps TRBD1 (5 bases). Trimming took 0 bases from V and 5 from J, leaving 13 bases between them. CDR1 and CDR2 (germline): SEHNR, FQNEAQ (reference sequence). The CDR3 sequence is 15 residues long. The CDR3 sequence: CASSLAPGVITEAFF. The CDR3 nucleotides are TGTGCCAGCAGCTTAGCGCCGGGGGTCATTACTGAAGCTTTCTTT.

The chain carries TRBV18 and TRBJ1-5; 7 bases are shared with TRBD1. Per germline, CDR1 KGHSH and CDR2 LQKENI. Losses at the gene ends were 5 bases for V and 4 bases for J; bases not matched to a gene: 5. CDR3 length: 14 amino acids. Written as DNA, the CDR3 is TGTGCCAGCTCAACAGGGGTCGGAAATCAGCCCCAGCATTTT. Translating it yields CASSTGVGNQPQHF.

This clone was seen just once. The chain carries TRBV2 and TRBJ1-4, with 8 bases matching TRBD1. The CDR3 totals 15 residues. CDR1 and CDR2 from the germline V gene are SNHLY and FYNNEI. The trim removed 7 bases at V and 4 bases at J, leaving 8 bases unmatched. Written as DNA, the CDR3 is TGTGCCAGCATTCTCCAGGGGGCTCATAATGAAAAACTGTTTTTT. Its protein is CASILQGAHNEKLFF.

V and J are TRBV30 and TRBJ1-1; tentative D call: TRBD1 (5 bases). V lost 1 base to trimming and J lost 11 bases, with 17 bases between them. Germline V CDR1 and CDR2: GTSNPN, SVGIG (reference sequence). The CDR3 covers 13 residues. CDR3 sequence reads: CAWSARGSTFAFF. Written as DNA, the CDR3 is TGTGCCTGGAGTGCCCGGGGGAGTACCTTCGCTTTCTTT.

Notes on this clone: Other DNA sequences in this specimen translate into the identical CDR3. The J gene is TRBJ2-5, the V gene TRBV28; 10 bases match TRBD1. Germline V CDR1 and CDR2: MDHEN, SYDVKM. The CDR3 is 17 residues long. V was clipped by 4 bases and J by 4 bases; unmatched bases: 12. The CDR3 DNA is TGTGCCAGCAGTTCCCCAGGGGACAGGGGAGGCCGAGAGACCCAGTACTTC. Encoded protein: CASSSPGDRGGRETQYF.

The rearrangement links TRBV7-9 to TRBJ2-4; 11 bases are shared with TRBD2. V was clipped by 0 bases and J by 5 bases; unmatched bases: 0. Germline loops: CDR1 SEHNR, CDR2 FQNEAQ (reference sequence). The CDR3 length is 15 residues. CDR3 in DNA: TGTGCCAGCAGCTTAGCTAGCGGGAGGGAAAACATTCAGTACTTC. It is translated as CASSLASGRENIQYF.

This clone was seen just once. The V call is TRBV29-1, the J call TRBJ1-1; D ambiguous. The CDR3 spans 14 residues. CDR1 and CDR2 from the germline V gene are SQVTM and ANQGSEA. Trimming took 6 bases from V and 3 from J, leaving 17 bases between them. CDR3 nucleotides: TGCAGCGTGAGGGAAGGTTTTCGTTACACTGAAGCTTTCTTT. Protein sequence: CSVREGFRYTEAFF.

V usage is TRBV3-1 (or the pseudogene TRBV3-2) and J usage is TRBJ2-3, with D tentatively TRBD2 (6 bases). The CDR3 runs to 13 residues. Trimming pared 7 bases from V and 6 bases from J, leaving 14 bases between. Germline values: CDR1 LGHDT, CDR2 YNNKEL (reference sequence). The CDR3 spells CASKRELGDTQYF. The CDR3 bases are TGTGCCAGCAAACGGGAGCTGGGGGATACGCAGTATTTT.

The CDR3 nucleotides read TGTGCCAGCTCACCACCGGGAGGGAACAGAAACTATGGCTACACCTTC. Translating gives CASSPPGGNRNYGYTF. The chain joins TRBV18 to TRBJ1-2, with no clear D. Germline V CDR1 and CDR2: KGHSH, LQKENI. The CDR3 runs to 16 residues. V was trimmed by 0 bases and J by 2 bases, leaving 13 bases between them.

The chain uses TRBV5-1 and TRBJ2-1, with 9 bases that match TRBD2. V lost 7 bases and J lost 0; bases outside the gene matches: 14. CDR3 length: 18 residues. Germline CDR1 SGHRS, CDR2 YFSETQ. The CDR3 sequence is CASGSDPSGTLSYNEQFF. DNA of the CDR3: TGCGCCAGCGGATCCGACCCTAGCGGGACCCTCTCCTACAATGAGCAGTTCTTC.

This clone has just a few counts. The CDR3, as DNA: TGTGCCAGCAGTTTAGCTCCGGGTTGGCCCCAGCATTTT. Encoded protein: CASSLAPGWPQHF. The chain recombines TRBV12-3 or TRBV12-4 with TRBJ1-5, with D unresolved. V was clipped by 0 bases and J by 9 bases, with 9 bases between them. The CDR3 has 13 residues.

This clone has a handful of counts. The chain has TRBV6-6 and TRBJ2-7; tentative D call: TRBD1 (6 bases). V lost 5 bases to trimming and J lost 3 bases, with 14 bases between them. CDR1 is MNHNY and CDR2 is SVGAGI in the germline V gene (reference sequence). CDR3 length: 14 residues. Here the CDR3 reads CASSPRTDLYEQYF. CDR3 in DNA: TGTGCCAGCAGTCCCCGGACAGACCTCTACGAGCAGTACTTC.

The rearrangement joins TRBV2 to TRBJ2-2; 8 bases line up with TRBD1. CDR1 is SNHLY and CDR2 is FYNNEI in the germline V gene. Trimming removed 7 bases from V and 4 bases from J; junction bases left unmatched: 5. CDR3 size: 14 residues. The CDR3 coding sequence is TGTGCCAGCACCCGGACAGGGAGCACCGGGGAGCTGTTTTTT. Residues: CASTRTGSTGELFF.

This chain joins TRBV19 and TRBJ2-2; 8 bases fit TRBD1. CDR3 length: 20 residues. From germline, CDR1 is LNHDA and CDR2 SQIVND (reference sequence). V gave up 2 bases and J gave up 1 base; unmatched junction bases: 15. As DNA, the CDR3 is TGTGCCAGTAGTATATGGGCGTACGGACAGGGCAACCGGAACACCGGGGAGCTGTTTTTT. The encoded protein is CASSIWAYGQGNRNTGELFF. The full variable domain, with the rest looked up from reference TRBV19 and TRBJ2-2, is DGGITQSPKYLFRKEGQNVTLSCEQNLNHDAMYWYRQDPGQGLRLIYYSQIVNDFQKGDIAEGYSVSREKKESFPLTVTSAQKNPTAFYLCASSIWAYGQGNRNTGELFFGEGSRLTVL.

The chain links TRBV5-1 to TRBJ1-2, with D possibly matching TRBD1 (6 bases). This CDR3 is 19 amino acids long. Germline V CDR1 and CDR2: SGHRS, YFSETQ. Trimming took 1 base from V and 1 from J, leaving 23 bases between them. The CDR3 is CASSLKEGTQPLLNYGYTF. The CDR3 DNA sequence: TGCGCCAGCAGCTTGAAAGAAGGGACACAACCCCTCCTTAACTATGGCTACACCTTC.